This TCR beta chain was sequenced in a study of PD-L1 blockade in urothelial cancer. Study information: The year 2014 saw patients start atezolizumab, 1,200 mg intravenously every 3 weeks.

Sequencing was performed with immunoSEQ multiplex PCR; in TCRdb, only in-frame clones are kept and a portion is missing. Found here are over 75,000 clones, 89% of them singletons; the top ten hold roughly 0.88%. V was clipped by 5 bases and J by 1 base, with 17 bases between them. Germline CDR1 SGHVS, CDR2 FNYEAQ. This CDR3 contains 16 residues. A remark on this clone: Antigen unknown.

Findings and limits, study-wide: Prediction of better survival came from below-median pretreatment blood TCR clonality.

As for time point: pretreatment peripheral blood. V gene TRBV7-6 combines with J gene TRBJ1-2, with a weak D call TRBD1 (5 bases). The sequence derives from a woman aged 80 or over with urothelial cancer. The sample was PBMCs, taken around atezolizumab (anti-PD-L1) treatment. The CDR3 DNA is TGTGCCAGCAGCCTCGGGGGAGGGGACGGTAACTATGGCTACACCTTC. Protein product: CASSLGGGDGNYGYTF.